The next 27 T cell receptor beta chains were all read from a single sample in a study of shared clonotypes between healthy human individuals. Some clones are missing from TCRdb's copy, which holds only in-frame ones; the method was immunoSEQ multiplex PCR. This repertoire shows some 2,000,000 clones, approximately 94% found once; its top ten account for more than 0.1%. Sequencing was carried out using naive CD4+ T cells sorted from blood. As for subset: CD45RA+ positively selected. These receptors came from a man aged 18 to 29 in good health.

The CDR3 reads CAISTSSGRAFGEQYF. In DNA, the CDR3 is TGTGCCATCAGCACCTCTAGCGGGAGGGCCTTCGGCGAGCAGTACTTC. The chain links TRBV10-3 to TRBJ2-7; 12 nucleotides agree with TRBD2. The CDR3 totals 16 residues. Trimming cost V 6 bases and J 6 bases; bases outside gene matches: 12. Germline CDR1 and CDR2: ENHRY and SYGVKD.

The chain couples TRBV5-1 to TRBJ1-1, with 9 bases fitting TRBD1. J was trimmed by 8 bases and V by 4 bases; bases with no gene match: 6. This CDR3 contains 13 residues. Per the germline V gene, CDR1 is SGHRS and CDR2 is YFSETQ. CDR3 nucleotide sequence: TGCGCCAGCAGCGGGGACAGGGAAGACGAAGCTTTCTTT. Its translation: CASSGDREDEAFF.

The sample holds one count of this clone. V and J are TRBV5-1 and TRBJ2-3; 8 bases map to TRBD2. Germline lookup yields CDR1 SGHRS and CDR2 YFSETQ. The CDR3 has 16 amino acids. The ends lost 0 bases at V and 5 bases at J; junction bases unmatched: 8. The CDR3 loop reads CASSLDPAGAGDTQYF. Here the CDR3 DNA reads TGCGCCAGCAGCTTGGACCCAGCGGGAGCGGGAGATACGCAGTATTTT. The full variable domain, completed using reference TRBV5-1 and TRBJ2-3, is KAGVTQTPRYLIKTRGQQVTLSCSPISGHRSVSWYQQTPGQGLQFLFEYFSETQRNKGNFPGRFSGRQFSNSRSEMNVSTLELGDSALYLCASSLDPAGAGDTQYFGPGTRLTVL.

The J gene is TRBJ1-5, the V gene TRBV2; D unresolved. The CDR3 runs 13 residues. The germline gives CDR1 SNHLY, CDR2 FYNNEI. Trimming shortened V by 4 bases and J by 7 bases, and 11 bases separated the two germline ends. The CDR3 is CASSGDFKQPQHF. CDR3 DNA sequence: TGTGCCAGCAGTGGCGACTTCAAACAGCCCCAGCATTTT. Looking up the rest from reference TRBV2 and TRBJ1-5 gives the full variable domain: EPEVTQTPSHQVTQMGQEVILRCVPISNHLYFYWYRQILGQKVEFLVSFYNNEISEKSEIFDDQFSVERPDGSNFTLKIRSTKLEDSAMYFCASSGDFKQPQHFGDGTRLSIL.

The CDR3 loop is CASSENGIEQYF. Here the CDR3 DNA reads TGTGCCAGCAGTGAGAACGGGATCGAGCAGTACTTC. The chain is built from TRBV2 and TRBJ2-7, with a weak D call TRBD2 (5 bases). V lost 3 bases, J lost 6 bases, and 9 bases lay in between. The CDR3 contains 12 residues. Germline lookup yields CDR1 SNHLY and CDR2 FYNNEI.

This chain joins TRBV2 and TRBJ1-4, with a tentative D call TRBD1 (6 bases). CDR3 length equals 15 residues. From germline, CDR1 is SNHLY and CDR2 FYNNEI. Trimming took off 8 bases at V and 8 bases at J, with 21 bases between the two ends. CDR3 DNA sequence: TGTGCCAGCTCTGTCCAGGGGCTCTTCGGAGAAAAACTGTTTTTT. It specifies CASSVQGLFGEKLFF.

This sequence joins TRBV6-6 and TRBJ1-3; D remains ambiguous. Trimming took 2 bases from V and 0 from J, leaving 11 bases between them. This CDR3 has 16 residues. CDR1 is MNHNY, CDR2 SVGAGI, per germline (reference sequence). The DNA for the CDR3 is TGTGCCAGCAGTTACGGGCTAACGCACTCTGGAAACACCATATATTTT. Encoded protein: CASSYGLTHSGNTIYF.

The CDR3 DNA reads as TGTGCCAGCGGGAGACAGGAGGTGGATGGCTACACCTTC. This encodes CASGRQEVDGYTF. This rearrangement joins TRBV6-1 to TRBJ1-2, with a possible D match to TRBD1 (6 bases). V was cut by 8 bases and J by 6 bases, with 16 bases left in between. The CDR3 has 13 residues. Germline lookup yields CDR1 MNHNS and CDR2 SASEGT.

Only a few counts were recorded for this clone. This sequence joins TRBV29-1 and TRBJ1-1; D is uncertain. The CDR3 is 11 residues long. Germline V gene data show CDR1 as SQVTM and CDR2 as ANQGSEA. Trimming removed 5 bases from V and 5 bases from J, with 9 bases in between. The DNA of the CDR3 is TGCAGCGTTCACTCTGGGACTGAAGCTTTCTTT. Its protein product is CSVHSGTEAFF.

The sample holds a few counts of this clone. CDR3 sequence (DNA): TGCGCCAGCAGTGAGTTTGGGGGCGCGGGCACCGGGGAGCTGTTTTTT. Its translation: CASSEFGGAGTGELFF. The gene calls are TRBV10-1 and TRBJ2-2, with a tentative D call TRBD1 (6 bases). Trimming cost V 1 base and J 4 bases, with 13 bases left between them. The CDR3 sequence is 16 residues long. Germline CDR1 reads WNHNN; CDR2 reads SYGVQD (reference sequence).

Details on this clone: This specimen includes other DNA sequences encoding the same CDR3. This chain connects TRBV10-3 to TRBJ1-6; 11 positions match TRBD1. Germline V lookup: CDR1 ENHRY, CDR2 SYGVKD. The trim removed 8 bases at V and 8 bases at J, leaving 5 bases unmatched. The CDR3 covers 14 residues. CDR3 nucleotides: TGTGCCATCTCAGTGGGACAGGGGGATTCACCCCTCCACTTT. This sequence encodes CAISVGQGDSPLHF.

V gene TRBV9 combines with J gene TRBJ1-3; the D gene is possibly TRBD1 (6 bases). The germline V gene encodes CDR1 SGDLS and CDR2 YYNGEE. The CDR3 loop spans 15 amino acids. Between the trimmed V and J ends, which lost 0 bases and 2 bases, there was a span of 9 bases. The DNA for the CDR3 is TGTGCCAGCAGCGTAGCAGGGGAGGCTGGAAACACCATATATTTT. It encodes CASSVAGEAGNTIYF.

Only one count was recorded for this clone. V is TRBV19 and J is TRBJ1-2; possible D gene TRBD1, 6 bases. The CDR3 is 13 amino acids. V lost 5 bases, J lost 4 bases, and 11 bases lay in between. CDR1 is LNHDA, CDR2 SQIVND, per germline (reference sequence). The CDR3 DNA is TGTGCCAGTAGTCGGACAGAGGTCTATGGCTACACCTTC. The encoded protein is CASSRTEVYGYTF.

The chain combines TRBV6-5 with TRBJ1-4, with D unclear. The germline CDR1 and CDR2 sequences are MNHEY and SVGAGI. The germline V and J ends were trimmed by 4 bases and 3 bases, with 6 bases remaining between them. The CDR3 consists of 13 residues. CDR3 nucleotides: TGTGCCAGCAGTTCCGGTCCTAATGAAAAACTGTTTTTT. This codes for CASSSGPNEKLFF.

Only a few counts were recorded for this clone. The sample holds other DNA sequences that translate to the same CDR3. J is TRBJ2-3 and V is TRBV5-1; D may match TRBD1 or TRBD2 (5 bases each). Germline loops: CDR1 SGHRS, CDR2 YFSETQ. The CDR3 is made up of 14 amino acids. V lost 2 bases, J lost 0 bases, and 7 bases lay in between. CDR3 residues: CASSLGDSTDTQYF. The CDR3 DNA sequence: TGCGCCAGCAGCTTAGGGGACAGCACAGATACGCAGTATTTT.

The J gene is TRBJ2-1, the V gene TRBV1; the table calls TRBD2, which could not be checked here. TRBV1 is a pseudogene segment. The CDR3 sequence is 16 residues long. The DNA for the CDR3 is TGCACCAGCAGCCAAGTTACTAGCGGGGGGGCGCGGGAGCAGTTCTTC. This encodes CTSSQVTSGGAREQFF.

Turning to this clone: An end of the junction differs from the germline gene, which may be a read error. This chain joins TRBV7-7 and TRBJ1-1; D might be TRBD1 (5 bases). The CDR3 covers 13 residues. CDR1 is SSHAT and CDR2 is FNYEAQ in the germline V gene (reference sequence). This CDR3 is CASSLRTNTEAFF. DNA for the CDR3: TGTGCTAGCAGCCTACGGACAAACACTGAAGCTTTCTTT.

This clone was observed a single time. The genes are TRBV29-1 and TRBJ1-2; no clear D. This CDR3 is built from 14 residues. The V end lost 6 bases, the J end lost 2 bases, and 16 bases lay between the germline ends. Per germline, CDR1 SQVTM and CDR2 ANQGSEA. The CDR3 region is CSVQPRKLNYGYTF. CDR3 DNA sequence: TGCAGCGTCCAACCCAGAAAATTAAACTATGGCTACACCTTC.

This clone was seen only once. The chain recombines TRBV11-3 with TRBJ2-2; D uncertain. V lost 3 bases and J lost 4, with 6 bases in between. The CDR3 consists of 13 residues. Per germline, CDR1 SGHNT and CDR2 YENEEA. The chain's CDR3 is CASSFWPTGELFF. The DNA of the CDR3 is TGTGCCAGCAGCTTCTGGCCCACCGGGGAGCTGTTTTTT. Variable domain in full (rest from reference TRBV11-3 and TRBJ2-2): EAGVVQSPRYKIIEKKQPVAFWCNPISGHNTLYWYLQNLGQGPELLIRYENEEAVDDSQLPKDRFSAERLKGVDSTLKIQPAELGDSAVYLCASSFWPTGELFFGEGSRLTVL.

The chain recombines TRBV11-3 with TRBJ2-1; D is possibly TRBD1 (7 bases). Trimming shortened V by 5 bases and J by 5 bases, and 16 bases separated the two germline ends. CDR1 is SGHNT, CDR2 YENEEA, per germline. This CDR3 is 15 amino acids long. Written as DNA, the CDR3 is TGTGCCAGCAGCCCGCCAGGGGGGAGCCACAATGAGCAGTTCTTC. This encodes CASSPPGGSHNEQFF.

J is TRBJ1-2 and V is TRBV9; D is ambiguous. CDR1 is SGDLS, CDR2 YYNGEE, per germline. V lost 0 bases, J lost 4 bases, and 16 bases lay in between. This CDR3 spans 16 amino acids. Written as DNA, the CDR3 is TGTGCCAGCAGCGTAGCTAGAGACACTCCTAGCTATGGCTACACCTTC. Amino acids: CASSVARDTPSYGYTF.

This sequence joins TRBV4-3 and TRBJ2-3, with 12 bases that match TRBD2. This CDR3 is built from 20 residues. The germline V gene has CDR1 LGHNA and CDR2 YSLEER. J lost 4 bases, V lost 2 bases, and 16 bases had no gene match. The CDR3: CASSQLTSGSRWISADTQYF. The CDR3 coding sequence is TGCGCCAGCAGCCAACTGACTAGCGGGAGTCGATGGATTTCGGCAGATACGCAGTATTTT.

The genes are TRBV18 and TRBJ1-2, with 9 bases that match TRBD1. The CDR3 runs to 17 residues. Losses at the gene ends were 2 bases for V and 1 base for J; bases not matched to a gene: 8. The germline V gene encodes CDR1 KGHSH and CDR2 LQKENI. The CDR3 spells CASSPMGQGNGNYGYTF. CDR3 sequence (DNA): TGTGCCAGCTCACCAATGGGACAGGGAAATGGTAACTATGGCTACACCTTC.

The chain combines TRBV7-2 with TRBJ1-6, with D hard to call. CDR3 length: 12 residues. Germline values: CDR1 SGHTA, CDR2 FQGNSA. The germline V and J ends were trimmed by 5 bases and 14 bases, with 13 bases remaining between them. The CDR3 nucleotides are TGTGCCAGCAGCCCCAGGATGGGATCCCTCCACTTT. It yields the protein CASSPRMGSLHF.

The chain combines TRBV30 with TRBJ1-5; D gene ambiguous. This CDR3 is built from 15 residues. Germline values: CDR1 GTSNPN, CDR2 SVGIG (reference sequence). V dropped 0 bases and J dropped 2 bases, with 11 bases sitting between them. CDR3 in amino acids: CAWSVGVMGNQPQHF. DNA of the CDR3: TGTGCCTGGAGTGTAGGCGTTATGGGCAATCAGCCCCAGCATTTT.

The chain joins TRBV19 to TRBJ1-2; maybe TRBD1 (5 bases). V lost 7 bases and J lost 4, with 16 bases in between. The length of the CDR3 is 14 residues. Germline V gene lookup returns CDR1 LNHDA and CDR2 SQIVND (reference sequence). The CDR3 here is CASTPSPGGYGYTF. In DNA form, the CDR3 reads TGTGCCAGTACTCCCTCACCGGGGGGCTATGGCTACACCTTC.

The V call is TRBV6-1, the J call TRBJ2-7, with 13 bases lining up with TRBD2. Germline CDR1 and CDR2: MNHNS and SASEGT. The V and J ends lost 4 bases and 3 bases, in that order; junction bases with no gene match: 15. This CDR3 contains 19 residues. This chain's CDR3 is CASSAAGTSGVGPRYEQYF. The CDR3 region has the DNA TGTGCCAGCAGTGCCGCCGGGACTAGCGGGGTGGGCCCTCGCTACGAGCAGTACTTC.